This is a list of T cell receptor beta chains from one sample in a study of blood T cell repertoires in COVID-19. Data came from immunoSEQ multiplex PCR; TCRdb stores just in-frame clones and leaves some out. Of some 400,000 clones listed, more than 85% are singletons. Sequences were obtained from PBMCs or T cells enriched from blood (not recorded which). The receptors here all came from a woman aged 35 to 49 who had been exposed to COVID-19. The CDR3 runs from the conserved cysteine through the conserved F or W. Fields, in order: J gene, V gene, D gene, clone size, CDR3 DNA, CDR3 protein. A D gene is named only where the DNA matches it firmly. Clone size appears in some rows only: once, few, many, or a class for an expanded clone.

TRBJ1-2,TRBV12-5,-,-,TGTGCTAGTGGCACGACAGAAAACTATGGCTACACCTTC,CASGTTENYGYTF
TRBJ1-1,TRBV6-2/TRBV6-3,-,-,TGTGCCAGCAGTTACGGGGGCGGTCGAATCTTGACTGAAGCTTTCTTT,CASSYGGGRILTEAFF
TRBJ2-1,TRBV12-2,-,-,TGTGCAAGTCGCTTAGCCTTACGGGGTAGCGGGCCTTCGAGCTCCTACAATGAGCAGTTCTTC,CASRLALRGSGPSSSYNEQFF
TRBJ1-2,TRBV30,-,-,TGTGCCTGGAGTACAGCTAACTATGGCTACACCTTC,CAWSTANYGYTF
TRBJ2-2,TRBV7-2,-,-,TGTGCCAGCAGCTTAGAGGCCCGATTAGTAGGGGCCGGGGAGCTGTTTTTT,CASSLEARLVGAGELFF
TRBJ2-3,TRBV9,TRBD2,-,TGTGCCAGCAGCGTAGGGGCTAGCGGGGGGGGCACAGATACGCAGTATTTT,CASSVGASGGGTDTQYF
TRBJ2-1,TRBV6-2/TRBV6-3,-,-,TGTGCCAGCAGTTACTCCACAGGGTATGAGCAGTTCTTC,CASSYSTGYEQFF
TRBJ1-2,TRBV4-1,-,-,TGCGCCAGCAGCCAAGGGGGGCAGACTATTAACTATGGCTACACCTTC,CASSQGGQTINYGYTF
TRBJ1-1,TRBV19,TRBD1,-,TGTGCCAGTAGTATAGCCCAGGGGGTAGCTTTCTTT,CASSIAQGVAFF
TRBJ2-3,TRBV19,-,-,TGTGCCAGTAGTACACGGGACTTTTTCACAGATACGCAGTATTTT,CASSTRDFFTDTQYF
TRBJ1-2,TRBV5-1,TRBD1,-,TGCGCCAGCAGCGCGCGACAGGGTAACTATGGCTACACCTTC,CASSARQGNYGYTF
TRBJ1-4,TRBV6-1,TRBD1,-,TGTGCCAGCAGTGAAGCTTTGGGACAGTCTAGAGAAAAACTGTTTTTT,CASSEALGQSREKLFF
TRBJ1-6,TRBV13,-,-,TGTGCCAGCAGCTTAGGCCGTCGGCAGCGCGATTCACCCCTCCACTTT,CASSLGRRQRDSPLHF
TRBJ1-2,TRBV5-1,TRBD1,-,TGCGCCAGCAGCACCTCACAGGGGGCCTACACCTTC,CASSTSQGAYTF
TRBJ2-1,TRBV14,TRBD2,-,TGTGCCAGCACCTCTAGCGGGGCTTCCTACAATGAGCAGTTCTTC,CASTSSGASYNEQFF
TRBJ1-5,TRBV7-3,-,-,TGTGCCAGCAGCATCCAGGCGAGTCAGCCCCAGCATTTT,CASSIQASQPQHF
TRBJ1-1,TRBV18,-,-,TGTGCCAGCTCACCGCAGGGTACGGACACTGAAGCTTTCTTT,CASSPQGTDTEAFF
TRBJ1-1,TRBV24-1,-,-,TGTGCCACCCATCCTGACAGGAGAGCTTTCTTT,CATHPDRRAFF
TRBJ1-1,TRBV9,-,once,TGTGCCAGCAGCGCTCCAGAGAACACTGAAGCTTTCTTT,CASSAPENTEAFF
TRBJ1-1,TRBV15,TRBD1,-,TGTGCCACCAGCAGGGGACAGGGGATGAGTAACACTGAAGCTTTCTTT,CATSRGQGMSNTEAFF
TRBJ2-5,TRBV12-3/TRBV12-4,-,-,TGTGCCAGCAGTTTATTTGGCGAGACCCAGTACTTC,CASSLFGETQYF
TRBJ2-5,TRBV7-2,-,-,TGTGCCAGCAGCACCAATCGACAGACCCAAGAGACCCAGTACTTC,CASSTNRQTQETQYF
TRBJ1-3,TRBV5-5,TRBD1,-,TGTGCCAGCAGCCCAGACAGGGGTGGAAACACCATATATTTT,CASSPDRGGNTIYF
TRBJ1-3,TRBV2,TRBD1,-,TGTGCCAGCGGGCGACAGGGATACTCTGGAAACACCATATATTTT,CASGRQGYSGNTIYF
TRBJ1-2,TRBV2,-,-,TGTGCCAGCAGATTAGCTAACTATGGCTACACCTTC,CASRLANYGYTF
TRBJ1-5,TRBV30,TRBD1,-,TGTGCCTGGAGTTCCCTACAGGGGTATCAGCCCCAGCATTTT,CAWSSLQGYQPQHF
TRBJ1-5,TRBV5-1,TRBD1,-,TGCGCCAGCAGCCCCGGGACAGGGATGAATAGCAATCAGCCCCAGCATTTT,CASSPGTGMNSNQPQHF
TRBJ1-2,TRBV7-3,TRBD1,once,TGTGCCAGCAGCTTAACGCCGAAGACAGGGGATGGCTACACCTTC,CASSLTPKTGDGYTF
TRBJ2-1,TRBV15,TRBD2,-,TGTGCCACCAGCAGAGATAGCGGGAGGGACATAGAGCAGTTCTTC,CATSRDSGRDIEQFF
TRBJ1-2,TRBV5-4,TRBD1,-,TGTGCCAGCAGCTCCTGGACAGGGCTGAGTAACTATGGCTACACCTTC,CASSSWTGLSNYGYTF
TRBJ2-1,TRBV5-1,-,-,TGCGCCAGCAGCTTGGGTAACCCCGCAGGGCGAAATGAGCAGTTCTTC,CASSLGNPAGRNEQFF
TRBJ2-3,TRBV7-8,-,-,TGTGCCAGCAGCTTATTCAGCGGAGTAGCAGATACGCAGTATTTT,CASSLFSGVADTQYF
TRBJ1-6,TRBV2,-,-,TGTGCCAGCAGTGATGGGCAGAGCTCCTATAATTCACCCCTCCACTTT,CASSDGQSSYNSPLHF
TRBJ1-2,TRBV19,TRBD1,-,TGTGCCAGTAGTACCAACAGGGGAAGTAGTGGCTACACCTTC,CASSTNRGSSGYTF
TRBJ1-5,TRBV5-8,TRBD1,-,TGTGCCAGCAGCGACCGGGACAGGGGTGACATCCAGCATTTT,CASSDRDRGDIQHF
TRBJ1-5,TRBV6-5,TRBD1,-,TGTGCCAGCAGGGTGGGACAGTACAATCAGCCCCAGCATTTT,CASRVGQYNQPQHF